The clone carrying this TCR beta chain was picked up a small number of times. The antigen remains undetermined. PCR amplification relied on 60 Vbeta primers (plus 13 Jbeta primers). Some clones are missing from TCRdb's copy, which holds only in-frame ones; the method was immunoSEQ multiplex PCR. This table holds roughly 97,000 clones, approximately 9% found once. This CDR3 has 16 amino acids. V lost 6 bases to trimming and J lost 3 bases; unmatched junction nucleotides: 8. Per the germline V gene, CDR1 is MDHEN and CDR2 is SYDVKM. The sample belongs to a study of cytomegalovirus exposure and HLA in healthy donors. Study information: Researchers found that about 84% of over 350 genotyped donors fell within the Caucasian-associated ancestry cluster.

Donors showed nominal health when sampled, although they likely had unrecorded immune exposures. Study results and caveats: Cytomegalovirus association was listed for around 180 TCR beta chains.

This clonotype originated in a man aged 45-65 years in good health and CMV-seropositive. Specimen: PBMCs. The rearrangement uses TRBV28 and TRBJ1-1; TRBD1 matches 12 bases. CDR3 DNA: TGTGCCAGCAGGGGACAGGGGGCGCTACTGGACACTGAAGCTTTCTTT. Residues: CASRGQGALLDTEAFF.